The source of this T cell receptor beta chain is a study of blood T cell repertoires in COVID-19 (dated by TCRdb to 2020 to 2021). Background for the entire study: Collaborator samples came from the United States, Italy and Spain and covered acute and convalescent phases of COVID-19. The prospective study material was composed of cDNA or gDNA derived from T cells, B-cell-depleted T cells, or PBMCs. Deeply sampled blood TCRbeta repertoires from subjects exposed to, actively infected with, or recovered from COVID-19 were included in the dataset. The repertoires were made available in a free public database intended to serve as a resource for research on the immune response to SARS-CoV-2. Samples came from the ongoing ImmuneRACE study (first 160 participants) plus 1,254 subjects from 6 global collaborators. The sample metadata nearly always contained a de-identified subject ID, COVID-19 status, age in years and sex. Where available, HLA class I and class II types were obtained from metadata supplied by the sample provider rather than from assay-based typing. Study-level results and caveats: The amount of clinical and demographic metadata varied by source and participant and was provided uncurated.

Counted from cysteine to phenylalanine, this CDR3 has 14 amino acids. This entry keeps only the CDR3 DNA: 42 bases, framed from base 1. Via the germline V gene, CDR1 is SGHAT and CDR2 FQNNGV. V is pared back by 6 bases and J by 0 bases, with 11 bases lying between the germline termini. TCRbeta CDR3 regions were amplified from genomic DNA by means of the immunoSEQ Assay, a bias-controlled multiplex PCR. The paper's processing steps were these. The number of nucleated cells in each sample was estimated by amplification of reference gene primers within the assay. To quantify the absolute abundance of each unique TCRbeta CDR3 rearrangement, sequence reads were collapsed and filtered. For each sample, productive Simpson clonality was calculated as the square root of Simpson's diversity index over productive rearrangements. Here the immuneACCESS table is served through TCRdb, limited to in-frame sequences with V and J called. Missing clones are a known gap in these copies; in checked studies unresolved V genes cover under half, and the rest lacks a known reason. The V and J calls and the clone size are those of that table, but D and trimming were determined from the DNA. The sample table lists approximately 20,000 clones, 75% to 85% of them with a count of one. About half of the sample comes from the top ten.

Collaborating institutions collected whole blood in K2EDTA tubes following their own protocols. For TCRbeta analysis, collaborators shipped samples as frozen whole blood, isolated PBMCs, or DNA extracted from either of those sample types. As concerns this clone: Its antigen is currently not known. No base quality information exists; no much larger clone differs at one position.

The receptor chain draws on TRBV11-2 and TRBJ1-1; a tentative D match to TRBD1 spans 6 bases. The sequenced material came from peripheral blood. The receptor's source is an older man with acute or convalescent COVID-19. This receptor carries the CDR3 CASRTGTLNTEAFF. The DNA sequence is TGTGCCAGCAGGACCGGGACACTGAACACTGAAGCTTTCTTT. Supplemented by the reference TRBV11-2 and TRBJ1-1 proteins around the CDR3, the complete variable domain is EAGVAQSPRYKIIEKRQSVAFWCNPISGHATLYWYQQILGQGPKLLIQFQNNGVVDDSQLPKDRFSAERLKGVDSTLKIQPAKLEDSAVYLCASRTGTLNTEAFFGQGTRLTVV.